A single sample gave rise to the 17 T cell receptor beta chains below, sequenced in a study of blood T cell repertoires in COVID-19. This table comes from immunoSEQ multiplex PCR, and its TCRdb copy is limited to in-frame clones, with some not included. Here the sample spans 200,000 to 250,000 clones, around 75% being singletons. Sequencing used peripheral blood. All receptors come from a human donor in a cohort sampled during active COVID-19.

This rearrangement joins TRBV28 to TRBJ1-1; perhaps TRBD1 as D (5 bases). V was shortened by 2 bases and J by 3 bases, with 10 bases between the two germline ends. The length of the CDR3 is 14 residues. Germline assignment: CDR1 MDHEN and CDR2 SYDVKM. The CDR3 DNA reads TGTGCCAGCAGTTTACCAACAGGAGACACTGAAGCTTTCTTT. Protein sequence: CASSLPTGDTEAFF. Full variable domain (remainder filled in from reference TRBV28 and TRBJ1-1): DVKVTQSSRYLVKRTGEKVFLECVQDMDHENMFWYRQDPGLGLRLIYFSYDVKMKEKGDIPEGYSVSREKKERFSLILESASTNQTSMYLCASSLPTGDTEAFFGQGTRLTVV.

This clone was counted once. The chain employs TRBV19 and TRBJ2-1, with 12 positions matching TRBD2. The CDR3 has 15 amino acids. The J segment lost 4 bases and the V segment lost 6 bases, leaving 4 bases of the junction unmatched. Germline-derived CDR1 and CDR2 are LNHDA and SQIVND (reference sequence). This chain's CDR3 is CASSLGLAGYNEQFF. Written as DNA, the CDR3 is TGTGCCAGTAGCCTGGGACTAGCGGGTTACAATGAGCAGTTCTTC.

This chain joins TRBV28 and TRBJ2-2, with 9 bases that match TRBD1. This CDR3 contains 15 residues. V shed 6 bases and J 7 bases; nucleotides not matched to a gene: 9. Per the germline V gene, CDR1 is MDHEN and CDR2 is SYDVKM. CDR3 DNA sequence: TGTGCCAGCAGGTTCCGGGACAGGGCGAACGGGGAGCTGTTTTTT. Translating it yields CASRFRDRANGELFF.

The genes are TRBV9 and TRBJ2-2; perhaps TRBD1 as D (5 bases). The CDR3 runs 16 residues. Per the germline V gene, CDR1 is SGDLS and CDR2 is YYNGEE. V was trimmed by 3 bases and J by 0 bases, leaving 12 bases between them. Written as DNA, the CDR3 is TGTGCCAGCAGCGAACGACAGATCGCGAACACCGGGGAGCTGTTTTTT. Translating gives CASSERQIANTGELFF.

The genes are TRBV6-2 or TRBV6-3 and TRBJ1-1; TRBD1 might be the D (6 bases). This CDR3 has 14 residues. Trimming pared 3 bases from V and 3 bases from J, leaving 11 bases between. In germline, CDR1 is MNHEY, CDR2 SVGEGT. CDR3 sequence reads: CASSYPQGHTEAFF. The CDR3 nucleotides read TGTGCCAGCAGTTATCCGCAGGGGCACACTGAAGCTTTCTTT.

The V and J genes are TRBV21-1 and TRBJ2-2; the table's D call of TRBD1 was not tested on the DNA. TRBV21-1 is termed a pseudogene. This CDR3 has 14 residues. CDR3 nucleotide sequence: TGTGCCAGCAGCAGGACAGGGGGCACCGGGGAGCTGTTTTTT. This codes for CASSRTGGTGELFF.

The chain combines TRBV7-2 with TRBJ2-3; maybe TRBD2 (7 bases). The CDR3 contains 16 residues. Trimming removed 5 bases at V and 5 bases at J, with 20 bases between. Per germline, CDR1 SGHTA and CDR2 FQGNSA. CDR3 DNA sequence: TGTGCCAGCAGCCCCCTAGGGCGGGGGCTGGGAGATACGCAGTATTTT. Its translation is CASSPLGRGLGDTQYF.

This clone is deemed medium-sized. The rearrangement uses TRBV28 and TRBJ2-3, with 7 nucleotides matching TRBD2. This CDR3 contains 15 residues. Unmatched junction bases numbered 9, after V lost 9 bases and J lost 0 bases. CDR1 is MDHEN, CDR2 SYDVKM, per germline. The DNA of the CDR3 is TGTGCCAGTATTCTAGCGGATCTTAGCACAGATACGCAGTATTTT. It specifies CASILADLSTDTQYF. Looking up the rest from reference TRBV28 and TRBJ2-3 gives the full variable domain: DVKVTQSSRYLVKRTGEKVFLECVQDMDHENMFWYRQDPGLGLRLIYFSYDVKMKEKGDIPEGYSVSREKKERFSLILESASTNQTSMYLCASILADLSTDTQYFGPGTRLTVL.

The V call is TRBV20-1, the J call TRBJ1-1, with 7 bases aligning to TRBD1. This CDR3 has 14 amino acids. Germline V gene sequence: CDR1 DFQATT, CDR2 SNEGSKA (reference sequence). V shed 3 bases, J shed 5 bases, and the junction held 9 bases outside the gene matches. The CDR3 DNA reads as TGCAGTGCTAGTTTAGTACAGGGGCTTACTGAAGCTTTCTTT. Its protein is CSASLVQGLTEAFF.

V gene TRBV5-1 combines with J gene TRBJ2-1; D uncertain. The CDR3 spans 13 residues. Germline CDR1 reads SGHRS; CDR2 reads YFSETQ. V lost 2 bases, J lost 5 bases, and 8 bases lay in between. The CDR3 loop reads CASSFGPNNEQFF. The CDR3 region has the DNA TGCGCCAGCAGCTTTGGGCCCAACAATGAGCAGTTCTTC.

The chain employs TRBV6-4 and TRBJ1-2, with a weak D call TRBD1 (5 bases). V lost 11 bases and J 1 base, leaving 17 bases between the germline ends. This CDR3 has 14 amino acids. The germline gives CDR1 MRHNA, CDR2 SNTAGT. CDR3 DNA sequence: TGTGCCCTTGACGGCAGGGTGCGTAACTATGGCTACACCTTC. Translating it yields CALDGRVRNYGYTF.

CDR3 residues: CASSNEDRVNSPLHF. In DNA form, the CDR3 reads TGTGCCAGCAGTAACGAGGACAGGGTGAATTCACCCCTCCACTTT. This chain joins TRBV6-6 and TRBJ1-6, with 8 bases fitting TRBD1. The CDR3 runs to 15 residues. J gave up 7 bases and V 5 bases, and 7 bases lay outside the gene matches. The germline CDR1 and CDR2 sequences are MNHNY and SVGAGI (reference sequence).

The V gene is TRBV6-6, the J gene TRBJ1-4; the match to TRBD1 covers 8 bases. The V gene end was trimmed by 7 bases and the J gene end by 8 bases; junction bases not matched to a gene: 12. The V gene's germline CDR1 is MNHNY and CDR2 SVGAGI (reference sequence). The CDR3 runs 15 residues. This CDR3 is CASTLTTGVGEKLFF. As DNA, the CDR3 is TGTGCCAGCACTCTGACGACAGGGGTTGGGGAAAAACTGTTTTTT.

Here the CDR3 reads CASSLRQTNEQFF. CDR3 nucleotide sequence: TGTGCCAGCAGTTTACGACAGACCAATGAGCAGTTCTTC. The chain carries TRBV28 and TRBJ2-1; a weak D match, TRBD1 (5 bases). Trimming cost V 2 bases and J 6 bases, with 8 bases left between them. The CDR3 runs 13 residues. Germline CDR1 MDHEN, CDR2 SYDVKM.

The rearrangement uses TRBV5-5 and TRBJ2-7; 8 nucleotides align to TRBD1. The CDR3 totals 14 residues. From germline, CDR1 is SGHKS and CDR2 YYEKEE (reference sequence). V gave up 6 bases and J gave up 3 bases; unmatched junction bases: 8. This CDR3 is CASTPGQVLYEQYF. The CDR3 nucleotides read TGTGCCAGCACCCCGGGACAGGTGCTCTACGAGCAGTACTTC.

The chain is built from TRBV4-1 and TRBJ2-7; D might be TRBD1 (6 bases). The CDR3 covers 16 residues. V shed 1 base and J shed 4 bases, with 17 bases lying between them. Germline CDR1 MGHRA, CDR2 YSYEKL. The CDR3 DNA follows: TGCGCCAGCAGCCAAGCCTACGGACAGAAACTTTACGAGCAGTACTTC. Protein: CASSQAYGQKLYEQYF.

This chain uses TRBV4-2 with TRBJ2-1, with TRBD2 identical over 8 bases. The CDR3 contains 15 residues. The V gene end was trimmed by 3 bases and the J gene end by 5 bases; junction bases not matched to a gene: 6. CDR1 LGHNA and CDR2 YNFKEQ come from the germline V gene. The CDR3 protein is CASSHLIAGNNEQFF. For the CDR3, the DNA is TGTGCCAGCAGCCATTTAATAGCGGGAAACAATGAGCAGTTCTTC.